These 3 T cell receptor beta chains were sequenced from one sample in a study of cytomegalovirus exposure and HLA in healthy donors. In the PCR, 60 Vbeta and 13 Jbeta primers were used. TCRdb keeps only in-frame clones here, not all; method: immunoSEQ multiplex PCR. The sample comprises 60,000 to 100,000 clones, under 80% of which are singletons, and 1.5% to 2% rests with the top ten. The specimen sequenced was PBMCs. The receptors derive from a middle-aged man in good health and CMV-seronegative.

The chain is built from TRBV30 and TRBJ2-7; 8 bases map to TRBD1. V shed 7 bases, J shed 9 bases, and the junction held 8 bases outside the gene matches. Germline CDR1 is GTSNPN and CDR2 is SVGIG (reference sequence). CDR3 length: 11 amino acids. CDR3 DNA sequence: TGTGCCTTAGGGACAGGAGCCTGGCAGTACTTC. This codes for CALGTGAWQYF.

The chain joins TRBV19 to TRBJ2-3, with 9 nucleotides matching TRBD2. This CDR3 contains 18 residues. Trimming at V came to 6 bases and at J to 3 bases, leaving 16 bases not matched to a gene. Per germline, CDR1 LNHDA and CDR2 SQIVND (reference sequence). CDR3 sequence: CASSLSPIAGDRTDTQYF. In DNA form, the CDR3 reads TGTGCCAGTAGCCTTTCCCCTATAGCGGGAGATAGGACAGATACGCAGTATTTT.

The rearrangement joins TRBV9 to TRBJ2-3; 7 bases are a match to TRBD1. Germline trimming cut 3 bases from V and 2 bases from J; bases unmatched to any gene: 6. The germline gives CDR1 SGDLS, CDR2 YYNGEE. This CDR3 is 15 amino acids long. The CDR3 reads CASSAGTANTDTQYF. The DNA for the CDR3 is TGTGCCAGCAGCGCCGGGACAGCGAACACAGATACGCAGTATTTT. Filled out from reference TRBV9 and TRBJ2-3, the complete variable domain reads DSGVTQTPKHLITATGQRVTLRCSPRSGDLSVYWYQQSLDQGLQFLIQYYNGEERAKGNILERFSAQQFPDLHSELNLSSLELGDSALYFCASSAGTANTDTQYFGPGTRLTVL.